The rows below give T cell receptor beta chains drawn from one sample of a study of T cells in Graves' hyperthyroidism and ophthalmopathy. TCRdb itself ran the multiplex PCR reads through MiXCR, one entry per CDR3 protein. Here the sample spans approximately 530,000 distinct CDR3 sequences, 16% being singletons. Source material: blood. All receptors derive from a woman between 18 and 30 years old with Graves' hyperthyroidism. Each CDR3 is given with its conserved first and last residue. The D gene is left open where the match is weak. Only some rows state a clone size, as once, few, many or a class for expanded clones.

TRBD2 TRBJ2-3 TRBV20-1 many TGCAGTGCTAGAGATGCTAGCGGGTTTACAGATACGCAGTATTTT CSARDASGFTDTQYF
. TRBJ2-1 TRBV7-9 many TGTGCCAGCAGCCGAGCCGACACGGACAATGAGCAGTTCTTC CASSRADTDNEQFF
TRBD1 TRBJ1-2 TRBV20-1 . TGCAGTGCCCATCGGGCAGGGGGCAACTATGGCTACACCTTC CSAHRAGGNYGYTF
. TRBJ1-1 TRBV12-3/TRBV12-4 many TGTGCCAGCAGAGGTCCGGGACGCCGTATGAACACTGAAGCTTTCTTT CASRGPGRRMNTEAFF
. TRBJ2-7 TRBV27 . TGTGCCAGCAGTTTAAGGGGACCAACCTACGAGCAGTACTTC CASSLRGPTYEQYF
TRBD1 TRBJ1-2 TRBV6-2/TRBV6-3 many TGTGCCAGCAGTTCAACAGGGGGTCTACGTGGCTACACCTTC CASSSTGGLRGYTF
. TRBJ1-5 TRBV20-1 few TGCAGTGCTAGAGATGGCAGGGCTACCAATCAGCCCCAGCATTTT CSARDGRATNQPQHF
. TRBJ1-1 TRBV5-5 many TGTGCCAGCAGCTTAGGTCGAGAAGCTTTCTTT CASSLGREAFF
TRBD1 TRBJ1-2 TRBV13 once TGTGCCAGCAGCCCCCGGGACAGGGTGGACTATGGCTACACCTTC CASSPRDRVDYGYTF
TRBD1 TRBJ2-7 TRBV29-1 . TGCAGCGTTAATCATGGGACAGGGTTTAACGAGCAGTACTTC CSVNHGTGFNEQYF
. TRBJ1-1 TRBV7-6 . TGTGCCAGCGCCCTCAAGGGGGGGGCTGAAGCTTTCTTT CASALKGGAEAFF
TRBD1 TRBJ1-5 TRBV27 many TGTGCCAGCAGTTCGACAGGGGCTCACAATGGCTTAGCTCAGCCCCAGCATTTT CASSSTGAHNGLAQPQHF
. TRBJ1-6 TRBV9 . TGTGCCAGCAGCGTAGATACTACCGATTCACCCCTCCACTTT CASSVDTTDSPLHF
. TRBJ2-5 TRBV15 . TGTGCCACCAGCAGTATTACAGGGTTCGGAGAGACCCAGTACTTC CATSSITGFGETQYF
TRBD2 TRBJ2-1 TRBV30 . TGTGCCTGGAGATCTAGCGGGAGAGGTTCCTACAATGAGCAGTTCTTC CAWRSSGRGSYNEQFF
. TRBJ1-1 TRBV19 . TGTGCCAGTAGTATAGGCGGACACCGAGGAACTGAAGCTTTCTTT CASSIGGHRGTEAFF
TRBD2 TRBJ2-1 TRBV28 many TGTGCCAGCAGTTCCTTGACTAGCGGGAGGGCCTACAATGAGCAGTTCTTC CASSSLTSGRAYNEQFF